This T cell receptor (beta chain) was retrieved from a study of early T cells in non-severe SARS-CoV-2 infection (dated by TCRdb to about 2021). With regard to the full study: TCR sequencing used bulk RNA from unsorted whole blood, so alpha and beta chains could not be paired.

The full study reports these points: VDJdb matching was skewed toward anti-spike CD8 responses, so virus-specific expansions were likely underestimated and private and CD4 specificities were missed.

A remark on this clonotype: Which antigen it targets is not known. Per-nucleotide qualities are absent, and no much larger clonotype sits a single base away.

Library prep was done by 5' RACE. Sequencing was performed on a NextSeq 500. The TCR library protocol attached unique molecular identifiers to individual cDNA molecules to correct for sequencing error and PCR bias. Both TCR alpha and beta chains were sequenced, and tight co-correlation was observed between alpha and beta sequence abundances in each sample. As for how the authors treated the data: Decombinator V4 was used to annotate TCR sequences for V gene, J gene and CDR3. Expanded TCRs were defined as changing significantly between any two time points under a Poisson model with p below 0.0001. Abundances of TCRs were expressed as counts per million after normalisation to the total number of TCRs sequenced in each sample. MAIT TCRs were defined by TRAV1-2 paired with TRAJ12, TRAJ20 or TRAJ33, and iNKT TCRs by TRAV10 paired with TRAJ18. VDJdb, accessed 1 November 2021, was searched for CMV, EBV and SARS-CoV-2 annotated TCRs, excluding TCRs annotated for multiple antigens. Starting from the raw public reads, TCRdb applied fastp trimming at Q25, assembled clones with MiXCR and retained in-frame beta chains. Every CDR3 protein is listed once, alongside the most common genes and DNA of its rows. Here the V and J calls rest on TCRdb's processing, not on the authors' analysis. Across this sample there are around 78,000 distinct CDR3 sequences, with about 9.5% seen only once. Jointly, the top ten make up over 6% of the sample.

V is cut back by 5 bases and J by 2 bases, with 2 bases in the junction unmatched. CDR3 length: 13 amino acids, cysteine to phenylalanine. The read is trimmed to its CDR3 DNA, 39 bases read in frame from base 1. From a lookup of the germline V gene (reference sequence), CDR1 and CDR2 are DFQATT and SNEGSKA. This was a case-control study nested in a cohort of healthcare workers in London, UK, who had nasopharyngeal swab PCR tests and blood samples taken every week. Healthcare workers were enrolled in the week of the UK lockdown, from 23 to 31 March 2020, and were followed every week for up to roughly 16 weeks.

The sample in question was whole blood, obtained at baseline. The sequence derives from an adult who was a healthcare worker with PCR-confirmed SARS-CoV-2 infection or an uninfected control (not recorded which). The chain links TRBV20-1 with TRBJ1-5; the central 8 bases match TRBD1. The CDR3 region reads CSAWGQGNQPQHF. The DNA reads as follows: TGCAGTGCTTGGGGACAGGGCAATCAGCCCCAGCATTTT.